Below are 26 T cell receptor beta chains sequenced from a single sample in a study of tumor and adjacent non-tumor tissue in lung cancer. The template was RNA from unsorted bulk tissue. More than 3 cm separated this lung sample from the edge of the tumor. Three rounds of nested PCR, following a modified ARM-PCR protocol, produced the TCRbeta library. TCRdb processed the multiplex PCR reads anew with MiXCR; each CDR3 protein has one entry. Among tens of thousands of distinct CDR3 sequences listed, roughly two thirds were seen once. Sequenced material: distant non-tumor lung tissue. Receptors originate from a woman in her seventies with non-small cell lung cancer.

In this sample, this clonotype turned up many times. This sequence joins TRBV12-3 or TRBV12-4 and TRBJ2-2, with 11 positions matching TRBD2. The length of the CDR3 is 17 residues. V shed 4 bases, J shed 5 bases, and the junction held 9 bases outside the gene matches. Written as DNA, the CDR3 is TGTGCCAGCAGTTCACTAGCGGGAGTAACGGGGACCGGGGAGCTGTTTTTT. It translates to CASSSLAGVTGTGELFF.

As regards this clonotype: An end of the junction differs from the germline gene, which may be a read error. The V and J genes are TRBV7-9 and TRBJ2-1; 10 bases match TRBD2. The germline V gene has CDR1 SEHNR and CDR2 FQNEAQ (reference sequence). This CDR3 has 14 amino acids. The CDR3 is CATTSGRAYDEQFF. The CDR3 DNA reads TGCGCCACCACCAGCGGGAGGGCCTACGATGAGCAGTTCTTC.

V usage is TRBV29-1 and J usage is TRBJ2-6; a possible D gene is TRBD2 (5 bases). Germline V gene data show CDR1 as SQVTM and CDR2 as ANQGSEA. Trimming took 1 base from V and 1 from J, leaving 14 bases between them. CDR3 size: 17 residues. In DNA form, the CDR3 reads TGCAGCGTTGAAGGTAGCGCCCCAAGATCTGGGGCCAACGTCCTGACTTTC. Amino acid sequence: CSVEGSAPRSGANVLTF.

A note on this clonotype: The junction and the germline gene differ at one end; a read error may be behind it. This rearrangement joins TRBV29-1 to TRBJ2-7; possibly TRBD1 or TRBD2 for D (5 bases each). The CDR3 consists of 13 residues. The germline V gene has CDR1 SQVTM and CDR2 ANQGSEA. The CDR3 nucleotides read TGCAGCGTTTCTGGGACGGGATGTCACGAGCAGTATTTC. Amino acids: CSVSGTGCHEQYF.

This clonotype showed up many times. DNA for the CDR3: TGCGCCAGCAGTTTCGAGACTAGCGGGAGCTTCTACGAGCAGTACTTC. Residues: CASSFETSGSFYEQYF. This rearrangement joins TRBV4-1 to TRBJ2-7, with 12 bases matching TRBD2. The CDR3 consists of 16 residues. The germline CDR1 and CDR2 sequences are MGHRA and YSYEKL. V lost 6 bases, J lost 3 bases, and 9 bases stayed unmatched.

The genes are TRBV29-1 and TRBJ2-1, with D perhaps TRBD1 (5 bases). Looked up from germline, CDR1 is SQVTM and CDR2 is ANQGSEA. This CDR3 region has 13 residues. In DNA, the CDR3 is TGCGGGGTAAAACGGCAGGGCGTAAATGAACGGTTCTTC. This codes for CGVKRQGVNERFF.

Points on this clonotype: A much larger clone sits a single nucleotide away, making a read error possible. The chain recombines TRBV28 with TRBJ1-3; no clear D gene. The germline V gene encodes CDR1 MDHEN and CDR2 SYDVKM. CDR3 length equals 12 residues. Here the CDR3 DNA reads TGTGCCAACAGTCCCCAGGGAAACACCATATATTTT. This gives the protein CANSPQGNTIYF.

This clonotype was seen more than once but under ten times. This may stem from a read error, because a much larger clone lies one nucleotide away. V gene TRBV7-9 combines with J gene TRBJ2-1, with D unclear. The end of the DNA aligns better with TRBJ2-7, so the J call may be wrong. Germline V gene sequence: CDR1 SEHNR, CDR2 FQNEAQ (reference sequence). The CDR3 runs to 15 residues. CDR3 sequence reads: CASTPAEISYNEQYF. CDR3 coding DNA: TGTGCCAGCACACCTGCGGAAATCTCCTACAATGAGCAGTACTTC.

This clonotype was seen only once. The conserved phenylalanine or tryptophan normally closing the CDR3 is absent here, so this likely arose from a read error. The chain recombines TRBV29-1 with TRBJ1-2; D uncertain. The CDR3 runs 14 residues. CDR1 is SQVTM and CDR2 is ANQGSEA in the germline V gene. CDR3 amino acids: CSIDVNSATSGYTL. The CDR3, as DNA: TGCAGCATTGACGTGAATTCCGCAACCAGCGGCTACACCTTA.

On this clonotype: Germline is not matched at one junction end, which may reflect a read error. The chain carries TRBV2 and TRBJ2-7; TRBD1 might be the D (6 bases). CDR1 and CDR2 (germline): SNHLY, FYNNEI. The CDR3 is 14 residues long. CDR3 coding DNA: TGTGCCAGCATCCTGGGGGCGAGCTCCTACGAGCAGAACTTC. Protein product: CASILGASSYEQNF.

The CDR3, as DNA: TGTGCCAGCAGTACACGGAGTAGCGGGATGTTATGTGTT. Protein: CASSTRSSGMLCV. The V and J genes are TRBV12-3 or TRBV12-4 and TRBJ2-7; 8 bases are a match to TRBD2. The CDR3 runs to 13 residues.

This clonotype was seen just once. A read error may be the cause here, since a much bigger clone is one base away. The V and J genes are TRBV10-3 and TRBJ1-2; D not resolved. The length of the CDR3 is 15 residues. Germline CDR1 and CDR2: ENHRY and SYGVKD. Here the CDR3 DNA reads TGTGCCATCAGCCAAGAGCGGCGTCAAAACTGTGGCTACACCTTC. It codes for CAISQERRQNCGYTF.

In its sample, this clonotype ranks as medium-sized (0.01 to 0.1%). CDR3 nucleotides: TGTGCCAGCAGCTTTAGAAGCGGAGCTTCAGATACGCAGTATTTT. As protein: CASSFRSGASDTQYF. V is TRBV11-3 and J is TRBJ2-3, with D maybe TRBD2 (5 bases). With 3 bases removed from V and 4 bases from J, the gap between germline ends came to 14 bases. CDR3 length: 15 amino acids. Germline CDR1 and CDR2: SGHNT and YENEEA.

Of note for this clonotype: A much larger clonotype is one base distant, so this may be a read error. This is likely a read error, given that the CDR3 carries no conserved phenylalanine or tryptophan at its end. The chain combines TRBV13 with TRBJ1-1, with D tentatively TRBD1 (5 bases). The V end was cut by 1 base, the J end by 9 bases, with 12 bases between. Germline CDR1 PRHDT, CDR2 FYEKMQ (reference sequence). The length of the CDR3 is 13 residues. The CDR3 is CASSLAAQGQAFY. In DNA, the CDR3 is TGTGCCAGCAGCTTAGCCGCCCAGGGACAAGCTTTCTAT.

Remarks on this clonotype: It may be a read error: a sequence one base away is much more abundant. The rearrangement links TRBV5-1 to TRBJ2-7, with 9 bases fitting TRBD1. The V and J ends lost 2 bases and 0 bases, in that order; junction bases with no gene match: 3. The germline V gene encodes CDR1 SGHRS and CDR2 YFSETQ. The CDR3 runs to 15 residues. The CDR3, as DNA: TGCGCCAGCAGCTTCAGACAGGGGGTCTCCTACGAGCAGTACTTC. Its translation: CASSFRQGVSYEQYF.

In its sample, this clonotype was seen many times. V and J are TRBV30 and TRBJ2-1; D gene ambiguous. CDR3 length: 11 amino acids. Trimming removed 0 bases at V and 14 bases at J, with 11 bases between. CDR1 GTSNPN and CDR2 SVGIG come from the germline V gene (reference sequence). As DNA, the CDR3 is TGTGCCTGGAGTGTAGGGCAGTTGGAGTTCTTC. Translated, it gives CAWSVGQLEFF.

V and J are TRBV6-6 and TRBJ2-3; 8 bases agree with TRBD1. CDR3 length: 15 residues. In germline, CDR1 is MNHNY, CDR2 SVGAGI (reference sequence). V lost 5 bases and J lost 3; bases outside the gene matches: 7. The CDR3 loop reads CASSTGTGGTDTQYF. The CDR3 coding sequence is TGTGCCAGCAGTACCGGGACAGGAGGTACAGATACGCAGTATTTT.

The V gene is TRBV4-1, the J gene TRBJ2-7, with 10 bases fitting TRBD2. This CDR3 is 17 amino acids long. Germline loops: CDR1 MGHRA, CDR2 YSYEKL. The CDR3 nucleotides are TGCGTCACCAGCCAGGGGACTAGCGAGAGTGGTTCGTACGAGCAGTACTTC. This translates into CVTSQGTSESGSYEQYF.

The J gene is TRBJ2-3, the V gene TRBV5-4, with TRBD1 identical over 7 bases. The CDR3 covers 15 residues. V shed 4 bases, J shed 5 bases, and the junction held 10 bases outside the gene matches. CDR1 and CDR2 (germline): SGHNT, YYREEE (reference sequence). Written as DNA, the CDR3 is TGTGCCAGCAGCACACGGGACAGTCAGGGAGATACGCAGTATTTT. Protein sequence: CASSTRDSQGDTQYF.

Details on this clonotype: The junction and the germline gene differ at one end; a read error may be behind it. The chain is built from TRBV4-2 and TRBJ2-1; the D gene is possibly TRBD1 (6 bases). This CDR3 contains 16 residues. From germline, CDR1 is LGHNA and CDR2 YNFKEQ. CDR3 nucleotide sequence: TGTGCCAGCAGCCACGGAACTGGGGGCGCCGACAATGAGCAGTCCTTC. This codes for CASSHGTGGADNEQSF.

On this clonotype: At one end, the junction sequence differs from germline, possibly due to a read error. V gene TRBV6-6 combines with J gene TRBJ2-3; 10 nucleotides line up with TRBD1. The CDR3 length is 15 residues. Germline values: CDR1 MNHNY, CDR2 SVGAGI (reference sequence). This CDR3 is CASSSGTGDADTHYF. The CDR3 nucleotides are TGTGCCAGTAGTTCCGGGACAGGGGATGCAGATACGCATTATTTT.

About this clonotype itself: Because the CDR3 is missing its conserved closing phenylalanine or tryptophan, this is likely a read error. Because the CDR3's place on the DNA is in doubt, the DNA is left out and the CDR3 is given as listed by TCRdb. The V gene is TRBV6-5, the J gene TRBJ2-7. CDR1 is MNHEY and CDR2 is SVGAGI in the germline V gene. The CDR3 numbers 15 amino acids, ends counted. The CDR3 loop reads CASSYSVHQIHEEYS.

In the case of this clonotype: In this CDR3 the conserved last residue, phenylalanine or tryptophan, is missing, so a read error is likely. The J gene is TRBJ2-1, the V gene TRBV29-1, with no clear D. CDR3 length: 14 residues. Looked up from germline, CDR1 is SQVTM and CDR2 is ANQGSEA. The CDR3 DNA follows: TGCGGCGTCGAACCCGGTTTTACCTACAATGAGCAGTTCCTC. The encoded protein is CGVEPGFTYNEQFL.

The CDR3 nucleotides are TGCAGTGCCGCGATAGCGGGAGGGCCTGAAGTTACGCAGTATTTT. It codes for CSAAIAGGPEVTQYF. The chain recombines TRBV20-1 with TRBJ2-3; TRBD2 matches at 11 bases. This CDR3 has 15 amino acids. In germline, CDR1 is DFQATT, CDR2 SNEGSKA (reference sequence). The junction had 13 bases not matched to a gene; V was cut back by 6 bases and J by 8 bases.

A few counts support this clonotype. Given a much more abundant clone one base away, this may be a read error. The chain links TRBV12-3 or TRBV12-4 to TRBJ1-3; D possibly corresponds to TRBD1 (5 bases). The CDR3 length is 15 residues. V was trimmed by 10 bases and J by 2 bases, leaving 18 bases between them. The CDR3 nucleotides read TGTGCCACCGAAGCTGCAGGGCACCCTGGAAACACCATATATTTT. Amino acids: CATEAAGHPGNTIYF.

This clonotype was picked up a small number of times. The chain uses TRBV28 and TRBJ2-6; 13 nucleotides line up with TRBD2. V lost 7 bases, J lost 0 bases, and 6 bases stayed unmatched. The germline V gene encodes CDR1 MDHEN and CDR2 SYDVKM. The CDR3 covers 18 residues. The CDR3 spells CASNRGTSGISGANVLTF. The CDR3 DNA reads as TGTGCCAGCAATAGAGGGACTAGCGGGATCTCTGGGGCCAACGTCCTGACTTTC.